This TCR beta chain was documented in a study of technical replicates of blood from a few donors. CDR1 is SGHNT and CDR2 is YYREEE in the germline V gene (reference sequence). There are 13 residues in the CDR3. The V and J ends lost 4 bases and 1 base respectively, with 8 bases between them. The table came from immunoSEQ multiplex PCR; TCRdb's copy has only in-frame clones and leaves some out. The sample holds approximately 45,000 clones, 90% to 97% seen once. The sample was T cells isolated from PBMCs. The clonotype comes from a human donor in good health. This sequence joins TRBV5-4 and TRBJ2-5; no clear D gene. The CDR3 DNA is TGTGCCAGCAGCCTTGTAGCCCAAGAGACCCAGTACTTC. Translation gives CASSLVAQETQYF. The variable domain in full, with the rest retrieved from reference TRBV5-4 and TRBJ2-5, is ETGVTQSPTHLIKTRGQQVTLRCSSQSGHNTVSWYQQALGQGPQFIFQYYREEENGRGNFPPRFSGLQFPNYSSELNVNALELDDSALYLCASSLVAQETQYFGPGTRLLVL.